This TCR beta chain is from a study of T cell responses to AZD1222 COVID-19 vaccine (dated by TCRdb to about 2021). With respect to the entire study: TCR sequencing covered 230 to 250 trial participants: some 210 given two doses of AZD1222 and 26 given two doses of MenACWY control vaccine. Trial participants were enrolled by age into subgroups of 18-55, 56-69 and 70-plus years, and around 150, 29 and 61 TCR-sequenced participants, respectively, were included in these subgroups.

A word on this clone: The antigen it binds to is not known. Base qualities are missing; no much larger clone stands one base away.

The CDR3 regions of human TCRbeta chains were subjected to immunosequencing. The paper's data handling went like this. TCRs in the repertoires were compared against a reference library of SARS-CoV-2-specific TCRs that had been generated with the MIRA antigen-specificity platform. Breadth was defined as the fraction of unique TCRs that were SARS-CoV-2-associated. Depth was defined as the fraction of total T cells that were SARS-CoV-2-associated. Using the MIRA data, each spike-specific TCR was mapped to the spike region that the TCR reacts to and placed in a CD4 or CD8 class. Log10-transformed breadth and depth values were compared by one-way ANOVA with Sidak's multiple comparisons tests. TCRdb mirrors the immuneACCESS table, restricted to in-frame sequences. Some clones are absent from its copies; in checked studies, under half trace to an unresolved V gene, and the reason for the others is unknown. V, J and clone size were drawn from that table, and D and trimming were deduced from the DNA. In all, the sample holds approximately 110,000 clones, and around 90% of those were seen once. Over 2% of the sample is held by the ten biggest clonotypes.

The study at large found these results: Conclusions about previously exposed vaccinees were limited because only six or seven AZD1222 recipients were SARS-CoV-2 seropositive at baseline. Participants were mostly white British and included more females than males, and it was suggested by the authors that clonal diversity may have been underestimated. Reportedly, close to half of the unique spike-specific TCRs recognized epitopes lying outside the regions that are mutated in the B.1.351 and B.1.1.7 variants. Because no day 14 peak-response samples were available, repertoires were characterized only after the peak T cell response. In the small 56-69-year group, the increase in depth fell short of significance, most likely because of low power. Vaccine-associated CD4 TCRs spanned the whole spike protein, with dominant responses in regions 160-218 and 743-854. After two AZD1222 doses, both the breadth and the depth of spike-specific TCRs were significantly higher than at day 0 and than in MenACWY recipients.

Interpreted using the paper, the time point label stands for: about 28 days (+/-7) after the second vaccine dose. Because spike-specific TCR depth and breadth did not differ between the two schedules, AZD1222 recipients who got a second dose at roughly 4 weeks were pooled with those who got a second dose at roughly 12 weeks. Samples from vaccinated people were obtained from the UK trials COV001 and COV002, which included a single-blind randomized controlled phase 2/3 trial of AZD1222 (ChAdOx1 nCoV-19) in healthy adults. Trial participant PBMC samples were collected at day 0 and day 28 after the second dose for TCRbeta chain sequencing. V and J are truncated by 10 bases and 7 bases respectively, leaving an intervening sequence of 16 bases. The CDR3, from cysteine to phenylalanine, totals 13 residues. Just CDR3 DNA is preserved here, 39 bases in frame from base 1. CDR1 and CDR2 were assigned from the germline V gene as SGHNT and YENEEA.

This receptor was taken from an adult who received the AZD1222 COVID-19 vaccine. This sample comprised peripheral blood, obtained 28 days after the second AZD1222 dose. This receptor chain uses TRBV11-3 and TRBJ2-2; possibly the D gene is TRBD2, per 5 matching bases. The DNA reads as follows: TGTGCCACACAACCCGCGGGTGGCGGGGAGCTGTTTTTT. Its protein reads: CATQPAGGGELFF.